Included here is one TCR beta chain sequence, with context. Its target is unknown. Isolated PBMCs totaled at least 7 million in each sample. These data come from a study of blood T cells in healthy people across ages. Study-wide points: Older individuals had lower TCR beta diversity per million T cells (the decline was roughly linear).

This CDR3 spans 15 amino acids. Looked up from germline, CDR1 is SNHLY and CDR2 is FYNNEI. Through a sample-barcoded 5' primer and a J-beta primer mix, a second PCR was run for roughly 7 to 11 cycles. The study obtained at least 3 million CDR3-containing paired-end reads from every sample. One entry per CDR3 protein results from TCRdb running MiXCR on the 5' RACE reads. The sample lists about 1.5 million distinct CDR3 sequences; 42% were seen once. The receptor comes from a woman younger than 30 in good health. The chain is built from TRBV2 and TRBJ2-4, with 9 bases that match TRBD1. The J call is doubtful: the DNA matches TRBJ2-7 better. The sequencing sample was made of blood. The CDR3 bases are TGTGCCAGCAGAGCAACCGGGACAGGGTTGTACGAGCAGTACTTC. As protein: CASRATGTGLYEQYF.